The 30 T cell receptor beta chains listed next were all sequenced from one sample in a study of blood T cell repertoires in COVID-19. Method: immunoSEQ multiplex PCR; TCRdb's copy keeps in-frame clones and lacks some. The sample has roughly 73,000 clones, approximately 90% seen once. Sequencing was done on a sample of peripheral blood. These receptors all stem from a man in his 70s with active COVID-19.

This clone has more than one count but fewer than ten. V gene TRBV2 combines with J gene TRBJ2-2; the match to TRBD2 covers 12 bases. The CDR3 extends over 16 amino acids. V trimming: 6 bases; J trimming: 7 bases; junction bases outside the gene matches: 9. Germline assignment: CDR1 SNHLY and CDR2 FYNNEI. CDR3 loop: CASRGLAGPRGGELFF. CDR3 nucleotides: TGTGCCAGCAGGGGACTAGCGGGCCCGAGGGGCGGGGAGCTGTTTTTT.

This sequence joins TRBV10-3 and TRBJ2-3; the match to TRBD1 covers 10 bases. Losses at the gene ends were 10 bases for V and 1 base for J; bases not matched to a gene: 5. This CDR3 is built from 14 residues. CDR1 ENHRY and CDR2 SYGVKD come from the germline V gene. The chain's CDR3 is CATGQGEGTDTQYF. The CDR3 DNA reads TGTGCCACCGGACAGGGGGAGGGCACAGATACGCAGTATTTT.

The V call is TRBV27, the J call TRBJ2-3; no reliable D call. This CDR3 spans 13 amino acids. The germline V gene has CDR1 MNHEY and CDR2 SMNVEV (reference sequence). The germline V and J ends were trimmed by 3 bases and 1 base, with 5 bases remaining between them. The CDR3 protein is CASSFIGTDTQYF. The CDR3 coding sequence is TGTGCCAGCAGTTTTATAGGCACAGATACGCAGTATTTT.

The J gene is TRBJ2-2, the V gene TRBV19, with D perhaps matching TRBD2 (6 bases). Trimming pared 3 bases from V and 2 bases from J, leaving 13 bases between. Germline V lookup: CDR1 LNHDA, CDR2 SQIVND (reference sequence). The CDR3 is 16 residues long. The CDR3 region is CASSIGLAPNTGELFF. The CDR3 region has the DNA TGTGCCAGTAGTATCGGGCTAGCGCCCAACACCGGGGAGCTGTTTTTT.

This clone was detected once. The rearrangement joins TRBV5-1 to TRBJ2-1, with 14 bases fitting TRBD2. Germline V lookup: CDR1 SGHRS, CDR2 YFSETQ. With V trimmed by 0 bases and J by 12 bases, 2 bases remained unmatched. CDR3 size: 14 residues. The CDR3: CASSLDGTSGRQFF. CDR3 bases: TGCGCCAGCAGCTTGGACGGGACTAGCGGGAGGCAGTTCTTC.

This clone appeared a single time. The chain employs TRBV6-5 and TRBJ1-5, with TRBD1 matching 10 bases. This CDR3 is built from 14 residues. Germline CDR1 is MNHEY and CDR2 is SVGAGI. Unmatched junction bases numbered 3, after V lost 4 bases and J lost 6 bases. CDR3 in DNA: TGTGCCAGCAGTTCTTGGGACAGGGGTCAGCCCCAGCATTTT. This sequence encodes CASSSWDRGQPQHF.

This clone was detected only a few times. The chain carries TRBV5-4 and TRBJ1-3; TRBD1 matches 7 bases. The CDR3 runs to 16 residues. The trim removed 4 bases at V and 0 bases at J, leaving 7 bases unmatched. Looked up from germline, CDR1 is SGHNT and CDR2 is YYREEE (reference sequence). The CDR3 region is CASSRDSSLSGNTIYF. Written as DNA, the CDR3 is TGTGCCAGCAGCCGGGACAGCTCCCTCTCTGGAAACACCATATATTTT. The whole variable domain, filled in from reference TRBV5-4 and TRBJ1-3, reads ETGVTQSPTHLIKTRGQQVTLRCSSQSGHNTVSWYQQALGQGPQFIFQYYREEENGRGNFPPRFSGLQFPNYSSELNVNALELDDSALYLCASSRDSSLSGNTIYFGEGSWLTVV.

This clone was counted once. V is TRBV13 and J is TRBJ2-6; TRBD2 matches 9 bases. CDR3 length equals 16 residues. V was clipped by 3 bases and J by 4 bases; unmatched bases: 4. Germline CDR1 reads PRHDT; CDR2 reads FYEKMQ (reference sequence). CDR3 bases: TGTGCCAGCAGCTTCCGGACTAGCGCGGGGGCCAACGTCCTGACTTTC. It translates to CASSFRTSAGANVLTF.

V gene TRBV6-5 combines with J gene TRBJ1-2; no definite D call. Germline CDR1 MNHEY, CDR2 SVGAGI. This CDR3 spans 12 amino acids. Between the trimmed V and J ends, which lost 10 bases and 6 bases, there was a span of 15 bases. The CDR3 DNA is TGTGCCACCCAGTTCGGGTTAAATGGCTACACCTTC. It translates to CATQFGLNGYTF.

This chain links TRBV30 with TRBJ2-3; TRBD2 agrees at 14 bases. The CDR3 has 20 amino acids. From germline, CDR1 is GTSNPN and CDR2 SVGIG (reference sequence). The J segment lost 1 base and the V segment lost 1 base, leaving 13 bases of the junction unmatched. The CDR3 nucleotides are TGTGCCTGGAGTGACCCTCGACTAGCGGGAGGGGCCTCGGGCACAGATACGCAGTATTTT. It translates to CAWSDPRLAGGASGTDTQYF.

V and J are TRBV18 and TRBJ1-3; 7 bases line up with TRBD1. CDR1 and CDR2 (germline): KGHSH, LQKENI. Germline trimming cut 3 bases from V and 2 bases from J; bases unmatched to any gene: 4. This CDR3 has 15 amino acids. In DNA, the CDR3 is TGTGCCAGCTCACCGCCCGGGACAGCTGGAAACACCATATATTTT. This sequence encodes CASSPPGTAGNTIYF.

V and J are TRBV3-1 (or the pseudogene TRBV3-2) and TRBJ2-3; D not resolved. From germline, CDR1 is LGHDT and CDR2 YNNKEL (reference sequence). V was cut by 3 bases and J by 6 bases, with 10 bases left in between. CDR3 length: 13 amino acids. CDR3 amino acids: CASSQTGEDTQYF. The CDR3 nucleotides read TGTGCCAGCAGCCAGACTGGCGAGGATACGCAGTATTTT.

The J gene is TRBJ1-1, the V gene TRBV11-2; no reliable D call. The germline V and J ends were trimmed by 5 bases and 6 bases, with 16 bases remaining between them. CDR1 is SGHAT, CDR2 FQNNGV, per germline. This CDR3 spans 14 amino acids. The CDR3 DNA sequence: TGTGCCAGCAGCCGCCCGTGGAGGGAAGCTGAAGCTTTCTTT. It translates to CASSRPWREAEAFF.

The V and J genes are TRBV10-3 and TRBJ1-5, with TRBD1 identical over 11 bases. V trimming: 6 bases; J trimming: 5 bases; junction bases outside the gene matches: 9. CDR1 is ENHRY, CDR2 SYGVKD, per germline. CDR3 size: 16 residues. CDR3 residues: CAIREDRGRWDQPQHF. Here the CDR3 DNA reads TGTGCCATCAGGGAGGACAGGGGGCGCTGGGATCAGCCCCAGCATTTT.

V and J are TRBV21-1 and TRBJ2-3; the table gives TRBD2 as D, unverified against the DNA. TRBV21-1 is a recognized pseudogene. The CDR3 spans 20 residues. This CDR3 is CASRRTSPASGRAGTDTQYF. The CDR3 DNA follows: TGTGCCAGTCGACGGACCAGCCCCGCTAGCGGGAGGGCCGGGACAGATACGCAGTATTTT.

This chain uses TRBV27 with TRBJ2-1; D is ambiguous. CDR1 and CDR2 from the germline V gene are MNHEY and SMNVEV (reference sequence). The CDR3 totals 12 residues. Trimming shortened V by 7 bases and J by 11 bases, and 15 bases separated the two germline ends. CDR3 coding DNA: TGTGCCAGCACCAACCCGGCGGAGAAGCAGTTCTTC. This sequence encodes CASTNPAEKQFF.

The genes are TRBV15 and TRBJ2-6; 7 positions match TRBD2. CDR3 length equals 16 residues. The germline CDR1 and CDR2 sequences are LNHNV and YYDKDF (reference sequence). Losses at the gene ends were 5 bases for V and 4 bases for J; bases not matched to a gene: 8. Here the CDR3 DNA reads TGTGCCACCAGCCCCCGGGGGGTCCCCGGGGCCAACGTCCTGACTTTC. This codes for CATSPRGVPGANVLTF.

This clone is a singleton in its sample. V is TRBV5-4 and J is TRBJ1-4; the match to TRBD1 covers 9 bases. The CDR3 runs to 15 residues. Trimming cost V 2 bases and J 2 bases; bases outside gene matches: 1. Per the germline V gene, CDR1 is SGHNT and CDR2 is YYREEE (reference sequence). DNA of the CDR3: TGTGCCAGCAGCTTAGGACAGGGGACTAATGAAAAACTGTTTTTT. It yields the protein CASSLGQGTNEKLFF. Variable domain in full (rest from reference TRBV5-4 and TRBJ1-4): ETGVTQSPTHLIKTRGQQVTLRCSSQSGHNTVSWYQQALGQGPQFIFQYYREEENGRGNFPPRFSGLQFPNYSSELNVNALELDDSALYLCASSLGQGTNEKLFFGSGTQLSVL.

J is TRBJ2-7 and V is TRBV9; D remains ambiguous. This CDR3 spans 13 amino acids. The V gene's germline CDR1 is SGDLS and CDR2 YYNGEE. Trimming shortened V by 0 bases and J by 6 bases, and 10 bases separated the two germline ends. CDR3 loop: CASSVGAVGEQYF. The CDR3 DNA reads TGTGCCAGCAGCGTAGGGGCAGTTGGCGAGCAGTACTTC.

This chain uses TRBV5-6 with TRBJ1-5, with unresolved D. Germline assignment: CDR1 SGHDT and CDR2 YYEEEE. The germline V and J ends were trimmed by 1 base and 0 bases, with 8 bases remaining between them. The CDR3 sequence is 15 residues long. The CDR3: CASSLYRNSNQPQHF. The CDR3 nucleotides are TGTGCCAGCAGCTTGTACAGAAATAGCAATCAGCCCCAGCATTTT.

The gene calls are TRBV19 and TRBJ1-1; 9 positions agree with TRBD1. V gave up 5 bases and J gave up 0 bases; unmatched junction bases: 10. This CDR3 contains 17 residues. CDR1 is LNHDA and CDR2 is SQIVND in the germline V gene (reference sequence). CDR3: CASSPGQGLGLNTEAFF. The CDR3 DNA is TGTGCCAGTAGTCCGGGACAGGGCCTGGGGTTGAACACTGAAGCTTTCTTT. Full variable domain (remainder filled in from reference TRBV19 and TRBJ1-1): DGGITQSPKYLFRKEGQNVTLSCEQNLNHDAMYWYRQDPGQGLRLIYYSQIVNDFQKGDIAEGYSVSREKKESFPLTVTSAQKNPTAFYLCASSPGQGLGLNTEAFFGQGTRLTVV.

The chain couples TRBV3-1 (or the pseudogene TRBV3-2) to TRBJ2-2; D perhaps matches TRBD2 (6 bases). The V gene lost 6 bases and the J gene lost 2 bases, with 16 bases spanning the gap. Germline V lookup: CDR1 LGHDT, CDR2 YNNKEL (reference sequence). This CDR3 has 16 residues. CDR3 sequence (DNA): TGTGCCAGCAGGCCCCCCCTAGCGCTAAACACCGGGGAGCTGTTTTTT. This encodes CASRPPLALNTGELFF.

Only one count was recorded for this clone. This rearrangement joins TRBV2 to TRBJ2-7, with a possible D match to TRBD2 (5 bases). The CDR3 totals 14 residues. Germline assignment: CDR1 SNHLY and CDR2 FYNNEI. The V and J ends lost 7 bases and 4 bases respectively, with 17 bases between them. The CDR3 DNA follows: TGTGCCAGCACCCCGGGGTCCCGCCGATACGAGCAGTACTTC. Its translation: CASTPGSRRYEQYF.

The rearrangement joins TRBV19 to TRBJ2-1; unclear D gene. Germline CDR1 is LNHDA and CDR2 is SQIVND (reference sequence). Trimming took off 4 bases at V and 7 bases at J, with 11 bases between the two ends. The CDR3 sequence is 13 residues long. The CDR3 coding sequence is TGTGCCAGTAGTAGCCAGACCGGGAATGAGCAGTTCTTC. It specifies CASSSQTGNEQFF.

The rearrangement uses TRBV7-2 and TRBJ1-5, with unresolved D. The CDR3 is made up of 15 amino acids. V lost 4 bases and J 5 bases, leaving 15 bases between the germline ends. CDR1 and CDR2 (germline): SGHTA, FQGNSA. This CDR3 reads CASSSRSGDHQPQHF. As DNA, the CDR3 is TGTGCCAGCAGCTCCAGGTCAGGCGACCATCAGCCCCAGCATTTT.

J is TRBJ1-6 and V is TRBV25-1; weak D call: TRBD1 (6 bases). This CDR3 is 17 amino acids long. Trimming pared 7 bases from V and 10 bases from J, leaving 26 bases between. Germline V gene data show CDR1 as MGHDK and CDR2 as SYGVNS. The CDR3 region has the DNA TGTGCCAGCACAAGGTGCCCCTGGCAGGGGAGGGAATCACCCCTCCACTTT. This codes for CASTRCPWQGRESPLHF. The full variable domain, completed using reference TRBV25-1 and TRBJ1-6, is EADIYQTPRYLVIGTGKKITLECSQTMGHDKMYWYQQDPGMELHLIHYSYGVNSTEKGDLSSESTVSRIRTEHFPLTLESARPSHTSQYLCASTRCPWQGRESPLHFGNGTRLTVT.

The chain employs TRBV6-2 or TRBV6-3 and TRBJ2-5; TRBD2 matches 12 bases. The V gene's germline CDR1 is MNHEY and CDR2 SVGEGT. With 2 bases clipped from V and 1 base from J, the junction kept 5 bases outside the gene matches. The CDR3 extends over 17 amino acids. The chain's CDR3 is CASSYPRTSGTQETQYF. CDR3 nucleotides: TGTGCCAGCAGTTACCCCCGGACTAGCGGGACCCAAGAGACCCAGTACTTC.

The rearrangement uses TRBV27 and TRBJ2-1; 12 bases match TRBD2. V shed 1 base, J shed 6 bases, and the junction held 10 bases outside the gene matches. This CDR3 comprises 18 residues. Germline-derived CDR1 and CDR2 are MNHEY and SMNVEV (reference sequence). CDR3 in DNA: TGTGCCAGCAGTTTATGGTACCTAGCGGGAGGGCCGAGCAATGAGCAGTTCTTC. Protein: CASSLWYLAGGPSNEQFF.

The rearrangement uses TRBV18 and TRBJ2-7, with a tentative D call TRBD1 (6 bases). CDR1 is KGHSH, CDR2 LQKENI, per germline. The V gene lost 3 bases and the J gene lost 3 bases, with 9 bases spanning the gap. This CDR3 is built from 13 residues. CDR3 loop: CASSPLDSYEQYF. Here the CDR3 DNA reads TGTGCCAGCTCACCGTTGGACAGCTACGAGCAGTACTTC.

The CDR3 DNA follows: TGTGCCAGCAGTTACGGCCTAGGGGCTAGCGGCAATGAGCAGTTCTTC. Translated: CASSYGLGASGNEQFF. V is TRBV6-2 or TRBV6-3 and J is TRBJ2-1, with 7 bases fitting TRBD2. V lost 2 bases, J lost 6 bases, and 10 bases stayed unmatched. Germline assignment: CDR1 MNHEY and CDR2 SVGEGT. There are 16 residues in the CDR3.